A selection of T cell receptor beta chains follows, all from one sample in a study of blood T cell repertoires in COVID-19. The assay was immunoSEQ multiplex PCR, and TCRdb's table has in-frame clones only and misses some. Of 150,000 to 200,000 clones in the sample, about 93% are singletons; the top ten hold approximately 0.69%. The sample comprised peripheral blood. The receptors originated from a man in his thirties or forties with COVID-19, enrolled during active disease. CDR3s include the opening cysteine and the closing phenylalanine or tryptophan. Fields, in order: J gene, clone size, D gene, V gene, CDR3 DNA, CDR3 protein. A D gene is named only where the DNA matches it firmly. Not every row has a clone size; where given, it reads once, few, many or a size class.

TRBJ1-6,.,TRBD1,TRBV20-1,TGCAGTGCTAGTAGGGGGGGACAGGCAGGCTCACCCCTCCACTTT,CSASRGGQAGSPLHF
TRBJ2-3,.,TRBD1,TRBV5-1,TGCGCCAGCAGCTTGGGACAGGGTCCCAGCACAGATACGCAGTATTTT,CASSLGQGPSTDTQYF
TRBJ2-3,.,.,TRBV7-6,TGTGCCAGCAGCTTAGTTGAAGCTCGCCCAGATACGCAGTATTTT,CASSLVEARPDTQYF
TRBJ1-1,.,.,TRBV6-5,TGTGCCAGCAGTTATAGGTCAGGGGCCAAGACTGAAGCTTTCTTT,CASSYRSGAKTEAFF
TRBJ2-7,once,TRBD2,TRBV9,TGTGCCAGCAGCCTCCGTAGGCCCGGGGCCAAGCGGGGATTACACGAGCAGTACTTC,CASSLRRPGAKRGLHEQYF
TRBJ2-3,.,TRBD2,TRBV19,TGTGCCAGTAGTGACAACCTCCCCGGACTAGCGGGGGGCAGCACAGATACGCAGTATTTT,CASSDNLPGLAGGSTDTQYF
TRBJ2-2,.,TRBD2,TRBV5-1,TGCGCCAGCAGCTGGACTAGCGGGGGCCAGGGGGAGCTGTTTTTT,CASSWTSGGQGELFF
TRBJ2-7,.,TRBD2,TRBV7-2,TGTGCCAGCAGCTTCCACCCTCTAGCGGACGGATCCTACGAGCAGTACTTC,CASSFHPLADGSYEQYF
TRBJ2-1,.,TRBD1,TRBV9,TGTGCCAGCAGCGCACAGGGGGCCTCCAATGAGCAGTTCTTC,CASSAQGASNEQFF
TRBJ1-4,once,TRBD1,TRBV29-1,TGCAGCGTAGCCGGGACAGGACATGCGGCTAATGAAAAACTGTTTTTT,CSVAGTGHAANEKLFF
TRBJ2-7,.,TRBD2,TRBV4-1,TGCGCCAGCAGCCAAGCTTGGGTAGCGGGGGGAGTTCGGACCCCCTACGAGCAGTACTTC,CASSQAWVAGGVRTPYEQYF
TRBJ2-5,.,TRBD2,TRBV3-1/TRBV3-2,TGTGCCAGCACCTTAGCGGGGGGCCGGGAGACCCAGTACTTC,CASTLAGGRETQYF
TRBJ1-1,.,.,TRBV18,TGTGCCAGCTCACTCGGGATCAACACTGAAGCTTTCTTT,CASSLGINTEAFF
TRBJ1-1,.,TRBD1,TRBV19,TGTGCCAGTACCCCAGAGGACAGGGGGCGCGTGGGACTCGAACCCACTGAAGCTTTCTTT,CASTPEDRGRVGLEPTEAFF
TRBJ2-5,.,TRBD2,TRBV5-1,TGCGCCAGCAGACTTAGCGGGGGGGAAGAGACCCAGTACTTC,CASRLSGGEETQYF
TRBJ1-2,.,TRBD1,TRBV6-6,TGTGCCAGCAGTCTAACCCGGGACAGGGTTGATAACTATGGCTACACCTTC,CASSLTRDRVDNYGYTF
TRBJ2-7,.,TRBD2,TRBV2,TGTGCCAGCAGAGGACTAGCGGGGACTTACGAGCAGTACTTC,CASRGLAGTYEQYF
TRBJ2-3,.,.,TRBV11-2,TGTGCCAGCAGCTCCGACCCTGGACAGTCTGGGAATACGCAGTATTTT,CASSSDPGQSGNTQYF